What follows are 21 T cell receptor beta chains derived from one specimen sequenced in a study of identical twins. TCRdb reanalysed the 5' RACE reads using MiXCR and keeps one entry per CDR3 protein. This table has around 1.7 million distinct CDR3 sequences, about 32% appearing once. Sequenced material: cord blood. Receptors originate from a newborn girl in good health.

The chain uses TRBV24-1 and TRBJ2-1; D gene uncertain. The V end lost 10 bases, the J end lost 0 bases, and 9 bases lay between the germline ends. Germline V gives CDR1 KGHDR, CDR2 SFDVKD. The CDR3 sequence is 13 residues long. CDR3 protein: CATSTISYNEQFF. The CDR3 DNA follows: TGTGCCACTTCCACGATCTCCTACAATGAGCAGTTCTTC.

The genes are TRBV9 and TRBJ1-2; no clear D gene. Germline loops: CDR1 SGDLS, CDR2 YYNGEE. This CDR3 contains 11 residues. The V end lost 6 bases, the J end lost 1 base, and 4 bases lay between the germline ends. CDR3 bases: TGTGCCAGCAAGGGTAACTATGGCTACACCTTC. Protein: CASKGNYGYTF.

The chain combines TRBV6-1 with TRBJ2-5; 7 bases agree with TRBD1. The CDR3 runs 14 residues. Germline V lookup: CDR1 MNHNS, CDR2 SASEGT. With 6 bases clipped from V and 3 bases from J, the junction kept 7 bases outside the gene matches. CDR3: CASRMDRLKETQYF. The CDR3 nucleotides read TGTGCCAGCAGAATGGACAGGCTAAAAGAGACCCAGTACTTC.

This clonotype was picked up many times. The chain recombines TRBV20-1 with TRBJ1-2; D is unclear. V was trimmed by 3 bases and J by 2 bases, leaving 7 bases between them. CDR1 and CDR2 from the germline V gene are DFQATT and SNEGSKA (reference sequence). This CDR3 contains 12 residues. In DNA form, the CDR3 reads TGCAGTGCTAGGAAAGGGAACTATGGCTACACCTTC. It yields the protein CSARKGNYGYTF.

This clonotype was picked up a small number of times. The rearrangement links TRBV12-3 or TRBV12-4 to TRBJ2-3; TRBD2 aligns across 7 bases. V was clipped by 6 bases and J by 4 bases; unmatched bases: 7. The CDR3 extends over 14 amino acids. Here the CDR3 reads CASSSWLAADTQYF. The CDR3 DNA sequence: TGTGCCAGCAGCTCGTGGCTAGCGGCAGATACGCAGTATTTT.

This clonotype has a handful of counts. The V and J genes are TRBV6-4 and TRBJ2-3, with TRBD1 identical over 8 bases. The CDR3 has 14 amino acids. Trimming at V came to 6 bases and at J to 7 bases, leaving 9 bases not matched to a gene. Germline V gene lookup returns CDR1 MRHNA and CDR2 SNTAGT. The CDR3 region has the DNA TGTGCCAGCAGCGTGGACAGGGCGCCCCATACGCAGTATTTT. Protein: CASSVDRAPHTQYF.

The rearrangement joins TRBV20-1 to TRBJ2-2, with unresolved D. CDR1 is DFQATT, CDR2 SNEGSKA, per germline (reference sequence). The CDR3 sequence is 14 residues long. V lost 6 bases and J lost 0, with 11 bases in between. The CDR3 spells CSASTSANTGELFF. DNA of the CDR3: TGCAGTGCCTCGACATCCGCGAACACCGGGGAGCTGTTTTTT.

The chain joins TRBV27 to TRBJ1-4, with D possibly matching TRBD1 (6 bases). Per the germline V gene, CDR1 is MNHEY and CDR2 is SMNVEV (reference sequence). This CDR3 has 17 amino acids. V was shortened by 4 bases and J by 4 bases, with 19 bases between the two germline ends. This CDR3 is CASSSDRRAFNNEKLFF. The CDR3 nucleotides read TGTGCCAGCAGTTCGGACAGAAGGGCATTTAATAATGAAAAACTGTTTTTT.

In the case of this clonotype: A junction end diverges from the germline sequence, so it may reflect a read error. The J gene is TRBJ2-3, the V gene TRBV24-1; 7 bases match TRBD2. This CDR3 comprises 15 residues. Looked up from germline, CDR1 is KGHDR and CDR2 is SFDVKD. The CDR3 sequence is CATSDPGRSTDTQCF. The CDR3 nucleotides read TGTGCCACCAGTGATCCCGGGAGGTCCACAGATACGCAGTGTTTT.

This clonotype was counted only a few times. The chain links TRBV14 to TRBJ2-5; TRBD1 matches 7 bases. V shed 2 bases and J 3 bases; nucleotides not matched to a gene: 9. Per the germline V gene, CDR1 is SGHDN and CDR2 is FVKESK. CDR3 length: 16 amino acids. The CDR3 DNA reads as TGTGCCAGCAGCCAAAGTGGGCGACAGGGAAAAGAGACCCAGTACTTC. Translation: CASSQSGRQGKETQYF. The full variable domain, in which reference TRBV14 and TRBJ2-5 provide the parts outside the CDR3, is EAGVTQFPSHSVIEKGQTVTLRCDPISGHDNLYWYRRVMGKEIKFLLHFVKESKQDESGMPNNRFLAERTGGTYSTLKVQPAELEDSGVYFCASSQSGRQGKETQYFGPGTRLLVL.

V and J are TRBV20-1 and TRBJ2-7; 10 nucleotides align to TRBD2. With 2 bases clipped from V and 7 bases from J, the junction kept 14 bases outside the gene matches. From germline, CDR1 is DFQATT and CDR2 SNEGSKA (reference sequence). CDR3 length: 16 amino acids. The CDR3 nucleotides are TGCAGTGCTAGAAGCCCAGCGGGAGGGCCGTACAATGAGCAGTACTTC. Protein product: CSARSPAGGPYNEQYF.

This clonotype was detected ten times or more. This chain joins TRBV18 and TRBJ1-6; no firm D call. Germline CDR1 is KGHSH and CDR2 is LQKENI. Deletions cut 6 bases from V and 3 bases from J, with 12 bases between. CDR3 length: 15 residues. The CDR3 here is CASSPTGSYNSPLHF. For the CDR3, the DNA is TGTGCCAGCTCTCCCACCGGGAGCTATAATTCACCCCTCCACTTT. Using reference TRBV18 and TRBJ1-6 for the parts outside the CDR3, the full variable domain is NAGVMQNPRHLVRRRGQEARLRCSPMKGHSHVYWYRQLPEEGLKFMVYLQKENIIDESGMPKERFSAEFPKEGPSILRIQQVVRGDSAAYFCASSPTGSYNSPLHFGNGTRLTVT.

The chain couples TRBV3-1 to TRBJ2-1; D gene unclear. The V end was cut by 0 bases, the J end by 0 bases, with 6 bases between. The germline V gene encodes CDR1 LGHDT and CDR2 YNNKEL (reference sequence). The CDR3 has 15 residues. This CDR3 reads CASSQELSSYNEQFF. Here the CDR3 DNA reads TGTGCCAGCAGCCAAGAGCTAAGCTCCTACAATGAGCAGTTCTTC.

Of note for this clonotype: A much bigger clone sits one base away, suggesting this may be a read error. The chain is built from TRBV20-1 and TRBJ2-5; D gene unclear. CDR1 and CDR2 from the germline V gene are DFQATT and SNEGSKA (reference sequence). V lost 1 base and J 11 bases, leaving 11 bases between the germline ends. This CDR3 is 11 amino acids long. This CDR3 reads CSARGVNEQYF. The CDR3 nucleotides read TGCAGTGCTAGAGGTGTGAATGAGCAGTACTTC.

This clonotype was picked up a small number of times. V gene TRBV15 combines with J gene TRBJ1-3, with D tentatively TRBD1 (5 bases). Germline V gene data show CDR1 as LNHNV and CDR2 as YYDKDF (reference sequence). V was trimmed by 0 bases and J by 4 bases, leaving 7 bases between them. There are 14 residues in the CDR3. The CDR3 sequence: CATSRDNRGNTIYF. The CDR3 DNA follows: TGTGCCACCAGCAGAGATAACAGGGGAAACACCATATATTTT. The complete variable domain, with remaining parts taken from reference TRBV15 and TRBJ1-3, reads DAMVIQNPRYQVTQFGKPVTLSCSQTLNHNVMYWYQQKSSQAPKLLFHYYDKDFNNEADTPDNFQSRRPNTSFCFLDIRSPGLGDTAMYLCATSRDNRGNTIYFGEGSWLTVV.

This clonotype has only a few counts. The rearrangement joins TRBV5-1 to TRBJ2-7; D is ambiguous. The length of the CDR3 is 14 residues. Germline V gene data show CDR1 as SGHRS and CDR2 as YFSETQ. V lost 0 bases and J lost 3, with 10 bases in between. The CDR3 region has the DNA TGCGCCAGCAGCTTGGCGACCCGGGTCTACGAGCAGTACTTC. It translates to CASSLATRVYEQYF.

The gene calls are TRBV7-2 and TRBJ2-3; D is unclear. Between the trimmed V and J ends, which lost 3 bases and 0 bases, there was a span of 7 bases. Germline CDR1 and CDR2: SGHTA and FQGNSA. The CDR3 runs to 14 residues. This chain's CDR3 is CASSLWASTDTQYF. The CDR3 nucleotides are TGTGCCAGCAGCTTGTGGGCTAGCACAGATACGCAGTATTTT.

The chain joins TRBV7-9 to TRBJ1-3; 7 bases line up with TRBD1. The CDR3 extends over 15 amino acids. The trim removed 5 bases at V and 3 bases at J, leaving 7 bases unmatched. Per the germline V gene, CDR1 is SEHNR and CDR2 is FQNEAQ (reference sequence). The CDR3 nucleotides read TGTGCCAGCAGCCCCAGGGGGTTGAGTGGAAACACCATATATTTT. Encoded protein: CASSPRGLSGNTIYF.

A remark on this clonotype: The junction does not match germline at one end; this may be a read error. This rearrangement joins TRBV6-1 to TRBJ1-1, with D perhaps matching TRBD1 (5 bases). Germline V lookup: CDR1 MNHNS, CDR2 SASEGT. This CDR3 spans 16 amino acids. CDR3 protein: CAGSVPGRGYSTEAFF. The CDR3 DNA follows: TGTGCCGGCAGTGTCCCGGGACGGGGTTATAGCACTGAAGCTTTCTTT.

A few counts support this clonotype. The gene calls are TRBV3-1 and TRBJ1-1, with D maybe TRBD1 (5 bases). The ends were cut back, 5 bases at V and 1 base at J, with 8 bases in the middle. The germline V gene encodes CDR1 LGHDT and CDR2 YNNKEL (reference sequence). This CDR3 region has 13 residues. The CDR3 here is CASSMGPNTEAFF. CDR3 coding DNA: TGTGCCAGCAGCATGGGACCGAACACTGAAGCTTTCTTT.

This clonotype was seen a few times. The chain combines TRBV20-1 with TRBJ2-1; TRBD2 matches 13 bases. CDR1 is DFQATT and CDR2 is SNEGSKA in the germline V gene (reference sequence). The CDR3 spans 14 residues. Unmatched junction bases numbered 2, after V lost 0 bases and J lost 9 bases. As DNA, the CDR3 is TGCAGTGCTAGAGATCGGACTAGCGGGAGTGAGCAGTTCTTC. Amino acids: CSARDRTSGSEQFF.